The clone carrying this TCR beta chain has at least ten counts. Its target is not known. These data come from a study of T cell repertoires in cytomegalovirus infection. Overall study findings and caveats: The ex vivo response was dominated by HLA-C-restricted CMV-specific TCR beta clonotypes.

MiXCR, applied by TCRdb to the reads, yields one record per CDR3 protein. The sample records about 250,000 distinct CDR3 sequences, over 15% being singletons. The origin of this receptor is a human donor in good health (CMV status not recorded). Some clones in this sample may be carry-over from other donors' samples. Source material: CD8+ T cells from PBMCs.

CDR3 amino acids: CASSSFRVGTEAFF. The CDR3 nucleotides are TGTGCCAGCAGCTCTTTCCGGGTGGGGACTGAAGCTTTCTTT. V usage is TRBV7-8 and J usage is TRBJ1-1; D not certain. Germline V lookup: CDR1 SGHVS, CDR2 FQNEAQ. V lost 4 bases, J lost 5 bases, and 14 bases lay in between. CDR3 size: 14 residues.